This entry lists 13 T cell receptor beta chains sequenced from one sample in a study of T cell responses to AZD1222 COVID-19 vaccine. Sequenced by immunoSEQ multiplex PCR; TCRdb stores in-frame clones only, minus some. The data show 120,000 or so clones, approximately 90% seen once. Sample: peripheral blood, taken on day 0 of AZD1222 vaccination. Receptors originate from an adult in good health.

This clone was recorded once. CDR3 amino acids: CASSSSRDNSPLHF. CDR3 DNA sequence: TGTGCCAGCAGTTCCAGCCGGGATAATTCACCCCTCCACTTT. The rearrangement uses TRBV2 and TRBJ1-6; D unclear. V was clipped by 5 bases and J by 5 bases, with 10 bases between them. Germline assignment: CDR1 SNHLY and CDR2 FYNNEI. The CDR3 runs 14 residues.

In DNA form, the CDR3 reads TGTGCCAGCAACGGGGACAGGGGGAACACTGAAGCTTTCTTT. It encodes CASNGDRGNTEAFF. The V and J genes are TRBV6-5 and TRBJ1-1; 10 bases align to TRBD1. CDR3 size: 14 residues. V lost 7 bases and J lost 1; bases outside the gene matches: 3. The germline gives CDR1 MNHEY, CDR2 SVGAGI.

The sample holds a few counts of this clone. The rearrangement links TRBV7-2 to TRBJ1-6, with 7 positions matching TRBD1. V shed 3 bases, J shed 5 bases, and the junction held 4 bases outside the gene matches. The CDR3 loop spans 15 amino acids. Looked up from germline, CDR1 is SGHTA and CDR2 is FQGNSA. The CDR3 loop is CASSFLTGHNSPLHF. The CDR3 nucleotides read TGTGCCAGCAGCTTCCTGACAGGGCATAATTCACCCCTCCACTTT.

This clone was counted once. The V and J genes are TRBV11-3 and TRBJ2-1, with D tentatively TRBD1 (5 bases). Between the trimmed V and J ends, which lost 6 bases and 8 bases, there was a span of 17 bases. There are 14 residues in the CDR3. CDR1 and CDR2 from the germline V gene are SGHNT and YENEEA. This CDR3 reads CASSYPQGPDEQFF. The CDR3 DNA reads TGTGCCAGCAGTTACCCCCAGGGTCCCGATGAGCAGTTCTTC. The whole variable domain, filled in from reference TRBV11-3 and TRBJ2-1, reads EAGVVQSPRYKIIEKKQPVAFWCNPISGHNTLYWYLQNLGQGPELLIRYENEEAVDDSQLPKDRFSAERLKGVDSTLKIQPAELGDSAVYLCASSYPQGPDEQFFGPGTRLTVL.

The rearrangement uses TRBV7-9 and TRBJ2-3; possibly TRBD2 for D (6 bases). Trimming cost V 11 bases and J 1 base, with 19 bases left between them. The CDR3 consists of 15 residues. Germline-derived CDR1 and CDR2 are SEHNR and FQNEAQ (reference sequence). The CDR3 here is CASHSGPDGTDTQYF. The CDR3 DNA follows: TGTGCCTCCCATAGCGGTCCGGATGGCACAGATACGCAGTATTTT. The whole variable domain, filled in from reference TRBV7-9 and TRBJ2-3, reads DTGVSQNPRHKITKRGQNVTFRCDPISEHNRLYWYRQTLGQGPEFLTYFQNEAQLEKSRLLSDRFSAERPKGSFSTLEIQRTEQGDSAMYLCASHSGPDGTDTQYFGPGTRLTVL.

The chain uses TRBV12-3 or TRBV12-4 and TRBJ1-1; D perhaps matches TRBD1 (5 bases). V was clipped by 7 bases and J by 0 bases, with 9 bases between them. The CDR3 has 13 amino acids. The CDR3 here is CASTRQMNTEAFF. In DNA form, the CDR3 reads TGTGCCAGCACCCGACAGATGAACACTGAAGCTTTCTTT.

The chain uses TRBV4-1 and TRBJ2-7, with 8 bases aligning to TRBD2. V lost 8 bases to trimming and J lost 0 bases; unmatched junction nucleotides: 6. The CDR3 totals 14 residues. CDR1 and CDR2 (germline): MGHRA, YSYEKL. CDR3: CASREGPSSYEQYF. DNA of the CDR3: TGCGCCAGCCGGGAGGGTCCTAGCTCCTACGAGCAGTACTTC.

J is TRBJ1-1 and V is TRBV14; the D is unclear. V was cut by 4 bases and J by 12 bases, with 21 bases left in between. This CDR3 comprises 14 residues. Germline assignment: CDR1 SGHDN and CDR2 FVKESK. CDR3 DNA sequence: TGTGCCAGCAGCCGCCGGTGGGCCCAACACTTGACTTTCTTT. Amino acids: CASSRRWAQHLTFF. The complete variable domain, with remaining parts taken from reference TRBV14 and TRBJ1-1, reads EAGVTQFPSHSVIEKGQTVTLRCDPISGHDNLYWYRRVMGKEIKFLLHFVKESKQDESGMPNNRFLAERTGGTYSTLKVQPAELEDSGVYFCASSRRWAQHLTFFGQGTRLTVV.

The chain combines TRBV5-1 with TRBJ2-7; 7 nucleotides align to TRBD1. V shed 5 bases, J shed 3 bases, and the junction held 11 bases outside the gene matches. Germline V gives CDR1 SGHRS, CDR2 YFSETQ. The CDR3 loop spans 15 amino acids. The CDR3 protein is CASRLNQGVYYEQYF. DNA of the CDR3: TGCGCCAGCAGACTGAATCAGGGGGTCTACTACGAGCAGTACTTC.

The chain couples TRBV6-5 to TRBJ1-1, with D possibly TRBD1 on 6 matching bases. Germline lookup yields CDR1 MNHEY and CDR2 SVGAGI. The V end lost 0 bases, the J end lost 5 bases, and 13 bases lay between the germline ends. The CDR3 contains 15 residues. The CDR3 coding sequence is TGTGCCAGCAGTTACTCGATTGCAGGGGCAACTGAAGCTTTCTTT. Amino acids: CASSYSIAGATEAFF.

This clone was detected a few times. This chain connects TRBV18 to TRBJ1-1; possible D gene TRBD1, 6 bases. Germline CDR1 is KGHSH and CDR2 is LQKENI. The CDR3 extends over 15 amino acids. V was trimmed by 1 base and J by 3 bases, leaving 12 bases between them. CDR3 DNA sequence: TGTGCCAGCTCACCACGGGGTTCAGGGGACACTGAAGCTTTCTTT. Encoded protein: CASSPRGSGDTEAFF.

CDR3 in DNA: TGTGCCACCAGTGACCCGGGACAGCCACTTAACTATGGCTACACCTTC. Translation gives CATSDPGQPLNYGYTF. The rearrangement uses TRBV24-1 and TRBJ1-2; 7 bases are a match to TRBD1. CDR1 and CDR2 (germline): KGHDR, SFDVKD. V gave up 4 bases and J gave up 1 base; unmatched junction bases: 8. The CDR3 length is 16 residues.

The chain combines TRBV3-1 (or the pseudogene TRBV3-2) with TRBJ1-2; a possible D gene is TRBD1 (5 bases). This CDR3 has 12 residues. The V gene lost 4 bases and the J gene lost 5 bases, with 8 bases spanning the gap. The germline gives CDR1 LGHDT, CDR2 YNNKEL (reference sequence). The CDR3 loop is CASSLQDYGYTF. The DNA for the CDR3 is TGTGCCAGCAGCCTACAGGATTATGGCTACACCTTC.